The entry below gives a single T cell receptor (beta chain) sequence along with its context. Antigen: not known. CDR1 SGHKS and CDR2 YYEKEE come from the germline V gene (reference sequence). This CDR3 comprises 16 residues. The TCR beta library used iRepertoire HTBI primers with Arm-PCR amplification of CDR3. TCRdb ran MiXCR on the multiplex PCR reads and lists one entry per CDR3 protein. This sample has about 310,000 distinct CDR3 sequences, with roughly 21% found just once. The source of the sample is a study of regulatory T cells in long-lasting Graves disease. Study-wide points: Study was limited to peripheral blood, excluding thyroid tissue. Favored gene segments in persistent disease were TRBV28, TRBJ1-2 and TRBJ2-5.

Described time point: persistent/refractory GD, antithyroid drugs over 5 years with positive TRAb. Researchers made the TCR library from RNA that was extracted from PBMCs. An endocrinology department in Xi'an, China, supplied the patients. This TCR came from a female donor with Graves disease. This rearrangement joins TRBV5-5 to TRBJ2-5, with TRBD2 identical over 8 bases. The J call is in doubt because the DNA end fits TRBJ2-7 better. The sample consisted of peripheral blood mononuclear cells (PBMCs), taken when the disease was refractory, from a patient treated with antithyroid drugs. The CDR3 bases are TGTGCCAGCAGCTTGGAGGCTAGCGGGTACTCCTACGAGCAGTACTTC. Translating it yields CASSLEASGYSYEQYF.